This T cell receptor beta chain was recovered during a study of T cell changes during pregnancy in multiple sclerosis. V was clipped by 5 bases and J by 6 bases, with 13 bases between them. The length of the CDR3 is 13 residues. Germline V gene sequence: CDR1 MNHNS, CDR2 SASEGT. Using immunoSEQ multiplex PCR, the repertoire was profiled, and TCRdb retains in-frame clones only, with some absent. This table has around 59,000 clones, more than 85% appearing once. The chain couples TRBV6-1 to TRBJ1-1; a weak D match, TRBD1 (6 bases). The TCR was taken from a female donor in good health, enrolled as a control in a pregnancy study. Material: peripheral blood, obtained in the third trimester of pregnancy. DNA for the CDR3: TGTGCCAGCAGTATTACAGAGGGGGCTGAAGCTTTCTTT. Its protein is CASSITEGAEAFF.